Each of the 28 T cell receptor beta chains below was sequenced from the same sample in a study of cytomegalovirus exposure and HLA in healthy donors. PCR used 60 Vbeta primers and 13 Jbeta primers. Repertoires were generated with immunoSEQ multiplex PCR, while TCRdb's copy carries only in-frame clones and drops some. The sample holds roughly 120,000 clones. The sequencing sample was made of PBMCs. The receptors stem from a young man in good health and CMV-seronegative.

The V gene is TRBV5-1, the J gene TRBJ2-5, with 13 bases lining up with TRBD2. The CDR3 is made up of 15 amino acids. V trimming: 1 base; J trimming: 5 bases; junction bases outside the gene matches: 2. Germline CDR1 SGHRS, CDR2 YFSETQ. CDR3 in amino acids: CASSLTSGGAETQYF. CDR3 coding DNA: TGCGCCAGCAGCTTGACTAGCGGGGGGGCGGAGACCCAGTACTTC.

The chain links TRBV9 to TRBJ1-2; 8 bases line up with TRBD1. Germline trimming cut 3 bases from V and 5 bases from J; bases unmatched to any gene: 18. Per the germline V gene, CDR1 is SGDLS and CDR2 is YYNGEE. The CDR3 is 18 amino acids. The CDR3 bases are TGTGCCAGCAGCGGACCCTCCCGGGGGGCAGGGGGCCATTATGGCTACACCTTC. This gives the protein CASSGPSRGAGGHYGYTF.

The chain recombines TRBV19 with TRBJ2-3, with TRBD2 identical over 9 bases. The CDR3 totals 18 residues. V was pared by 3 bases and J by 2 bases, with 12 bases of the junction left unmatched. The germline gives CDR1 LNHDA, CDR2 SQIVND (reference sequence). The CDR3 spells CASSMGRSSGTFTDTQYF. CDR3 in DNA: TGTGCCAGTAGTATGGGGAGGTCTAGCGGGACCTTCACAGATACGCAGTATTTT.

This chain joins TRBV5-6 and TRBJ1-5, with D hard to call. The ends were cut back, 1 base at V and 5 bases at J, with 10 bases in the middle. CDR3 length equals 14 residues. Germline V gene lookup returns CDR1 SGHDT and CDR2 YYEEEE. The CDR3 protein is CASSLREAYQPQHF. CDR3 in DNA: TGTGCCAGCAGCTTGAGAGAGGCTTATCAGCCCCAGCATTTT.

The CDR3 reads CASSQGLQETQYF. CDR3 nucleotides: TGCGCCAGCAGCCAGGGCTTACAAGAGACCCAGTACTTC. The chain joins TRBV4-1 to TRBJ2-5; no firm D call. Germline CDR1 MGHRA, CDR2 YSYEKL. V gave up 3 bases and J gave up 2 bases, with 7 bases separating them. The CDR3 spans 13 residues.

This chain links TRBV2 with TRBJ2-5; D not resolved. The germline V gene has CDR1 SNHLY and CDR2 FYNNEI. The germline V and J ends were trimmed by 5 bases and 4 bases, with 5 bases remaining between them. This CDR3 spans 11 amino acids. The CDR3 here is CASSSRETQYF. The CDR3 bases are TGTGCCAGCAGTAGCCGAGAGACCCAGTACTTC.

V gene TRBV5-1 combines with J gene TRBJ2-1, with a tentative D call TRBD2 (6 bases). There are 16 residues in the CDR3. The V end lost 3 bases, the J end lost 6 bases, and 19 bases lay between the germline ends. From germline, CDR1 is SGHRS and CDR2 YFSETQ. The CDR3 nucleotides are TGCGCCAGCAGCTGGGGGGTGGGAAATTCGGCCAATGAGCAGTTCTTC. Amino acids: CASSWGVGNSANEQFF.

The gene calls are TRBV4-1 and TRBJ1-4, with D possibly TRBD1 on 5 matching bases. CDR1 MGHRA and CDR2 YSYEKL come from the germline V gene. CDR3 length: 17 amino acids. V lost 4 bases to trimming and J lost 1 base, with 16 bases between them. CDR3 bases: TGCGCCAGCAGCCCGGGGCCTCGGAGGGGAACTAATGAAAAACTGTTTTTT. Protein product: CASSPGPRRGTNEKLFF.

This sequence joins TRBV6-6 and TRBJ2-1; 8 bases are a match to TRBD2. V lost 7 bases and J lost 4; bases outside the gene matches: 9. The CDR3 extends over 15 amino acids. Germline-derived CDR1 and CDR2 are MNHNY and SVGAGI (reference sequence). The CDR3 loop is CASNHREGAYNEQFF. As DNA, the CDR3 is TGTGCCAGCAATCACCGGGAGGGAGCATACAATGAGCAGTTCTTC.

The chain uses TRBV27 and TRBJ1-1, with D maybe TRBD1 (5 bases). The V end was cut by 7 bases, the J end by 1 base, with 16 bases between. The CDR3 has 15 residues. Germline CDR1 reads MNHEY; CDR2 reads SMNVEV (reference sequence). CDR3 loop: CASKRWGGRNTEAFF. CDR3 sequence (DNA): TGTGCCAGCAAACGGTGGGGCGGACGGAACACTGAAGCTTTCTTT.

CDR3 sequence (DNA): TGTGCCAGCAGCCAATACTGGTACAATGAGCAGTTCTTC. Translated: CASSQYWYNEQFF. The chain uses TRBV11-2 and TRBJ2-1; D not resolved. The CDR3 loop spans 13 amino acids. Germline lookup yields CDR1 SGHAT and CDR2 FQNNGV. V lost 5 bases to trimming and J lost 4 bases, with 9 bases between them.

The chain has TRBV27 and TRBJ2-3, with TRBD1 identical over 8 bases. V lost 5 bases to trimming and J lost 4 bases; unmatched junction nucleotides: 11. Looked up from germline, CDR1 is MNHEY and CDR2 is SMNVEV (reference sequence). The CDR3 is made up of 16 amino acids. The CDR3 DNA reads TGTGCCAGCAGTCTCCGGACAGGGAAGAGTCCAGATACGCAGTATTTT. It codes for CASSLRTGKSPDTQYF.

The chain joins TRBV27 to TRBJ1-1; tentative D call: TRBD1 (5 bases). Trimming pared 2 bases from V and 1 base from J, leaving 8 bases between. Germline CDR1 MNHEY, CDR2 SMNVEV (reference sequence). The CDR3 consists of 14 residues. The DNA of the CDR3 is TGTGCCAGCAGTTTAGGGGGGGGGAACACTGAAGCTTTCTTT. It is translated as CASSLGGGNTEAFF.

The chain uses TRBV5-1 and TRBJ2-5; 9 nucleotides align to TRBD2. The CDR3 consists of 17 residues. After removal of 0 bases from V and 4 bases from J, the junction contained 10 bases not matched to a gene. Germline V gene sequence: CDR1 SGHRS, CDR2 YFSETQ. DNA for the CDR3: TGCGCCAGCAGCTTGGCCACAGGGCTAGCGGGGCTAGAGACCCAGTACTTC. Residues: CASSLATGLAGLETQYF.

V usage is TRBV5-1 and J usage is TRBJ1-2; tentatively, D is TRBD1 (6 bases). With 2 bases removed from V and 6 bases from J, the gap between germline ends came to 14 bases. The germline CDR1 and CDR2 sequences are SGHRS and YFSETQ. This CDR3 spans 14 amino acids. The CDR3 loop reads CASSLQGREDGYTF. In DNA form, the CDR3 reads TGCGCCAGCAGCTTACAGGGACGTGAGGATGGCTACACCTTC.

This sequence joins TRBV19 and TRBJ1-3, with D possibly TRBD1 on 6 matching bases. Trimming took off 3 bases at V and 0 bases at J, with 12 bases between the two ends. From germline, CDR1 is LNHDA and CDR2 SQIVND (reference sequence). The CDR3 is made up of 16 amino acids. The CDR3 here is CASSMGARSSGNTIYF. CDR3 coding DNA: TGTGCCAGTAGTATGGGGGCCCGCAGCTCTGGAAACACCATATATTTT.

This chain joins TRBV29-1 and TRBJ1-2; TRBD1 might be the D (6 bases). Germline V lookup: CDR1 SQVTM, CDR2 ANQGSEA. The CDR3 is 13 residues long. V lost 6 bases and J 4 bases, leaving 15 bases between the germline ends. CDR3 nucleotides: TGCAGCGTCACACAGGGATCAGGCTATGGCTACACCTTC. Protein product: CSVTQGSGYGYTF.

V usage is TRBV6-5 and J usage is TRBJ1-5; no reliable D call. The germline V gene encodes CDR1 MNHEY and CDR2 SVGAGI. The CDR3 is 14 amino acids. The V and J ends lost 11 bases and 2 bases respectively, with 16 bases between them. The CDR3: CAPPRRGGNQPQHF. CDR3 coding DNA: TGTGCCCCCCCTCGGAGAGGAGGCAATCAGCCCCAGCATTTT.

The chain links TRBV29-1 to TRBJ1-1; D ambiguous. The length of the CDR3 is 12 residues. Germline V gene sequence: CDR1 SQVTM, CDR2 ANQGSEA. V lost 4 bases and J 4 bases, leaving 10 bases between the germline ends. The CDR3, as DNA: TGCAGCGTTGCGGGTAGGAGCACTGAAGCTTTCTTT. Translation gives CSVAGRSTEAFF.

This sequence joins TRBV7-2 and TRBJ2-1, with a weak D call TRBD2 (6 bases). This CDR3 is built from 13 residues. From germline, CDR1 is SGHTA and CDR2 FQGNSA. V was pared by 10 bases and J by 4 bases, with 14 bases between. The CDR3 loop reads CATAAGRYNEQFF. DNA for the CDR3: TGTGCCACGGCCGCGGGAAGATACAATGAGCAGTTCTTC.

Comment on this clone: Different DNA sequences within this sample yield the same CDR3. This chain connects TRBV28 to TRBJ2-5, with TRBD2 matching 11 bases. Germline-derived CDR1 and CDR2 are MDHEN and SYDVKM. V lost 2 bases to trimming and J lost 1 base; unmatched junction nucleotides: 0. The CDR3 loop spans 15 amino acids. The CDR3: CASSLTSGGQETQYF. The DNA of the CDR3 is TGTGCCAGCAGTTTAACTAGCGGGGGCCAAGAGACCCAGTACTTC.

The V gene is TRBV30, the J gene TRBJ2-5; TRBD1 agrees at 8 bases. The J call is uncertain, as TRBJ2-7 better fits the DNA end. The CDR3 runs 11 residues. Per the germline V gene, CDR1 is GTSNPN and CDR2 is SVGIG (reference sequence). CDR3 region: CAWGTGYEQYF. The CDR3 region has the DNA TGTGCCTGGGGGACAGGATACGAGCAGTACTTC.

This chain connects TRBV5-4 to TRBJ2-1, with TRBD1 matching 10 bases. V was pared by 4 bases and J by 8 bases, with 6 bases of the junction left unmatched. Germline CDR1 reads SGHNT; CDR2 reads YYREEE (reference sequence). This CDR3 comprises 14 residues. CDR3 nucleotides: TGTGCCAGCAGCCGGGACAGGGGTGGCTATGAGCAGTTCTTC. It codes for CASSRDRGGYEQFF.

V usage is TRBV29-1 and J usage is TRBJ2-7; D not resolved. The CDR3 spans 12 residues. Germline values: CDR1 SQVTM, CDR2 ANQGSEA. Trimming shortened V by 4 bases and J by 3 bases, and 10 bases separated the two germline ends. This chain's CDR3 is CSVAQSNYEQYF. The CDR3 bases are TGCAGCGTTGCACAGAGCAACTACGAGCAGTACTTC.

The chain joins TRBV5-4 to TRBJ1-2, with a tentative D call TRBD1 (5 bases). The germline V and J ends were trimmed by 0 bases and 6 bases, with 9 bases remaining between them. This CDR3 comprises 13 residues. Germline CDR1 is SGHNT and CDR2 is YYREEE (reference sequence). Here the CDR3 DNA reads TGTGCCAGCAGCTTGGTGGGGGGTAATGGCTACACCTTC. It specifies CASSLVGGNGYTF.

The chain is built from TRBV30 and TRBJ2-1; 7 bases are shared with TRBD2. CDR3 size: 15 residues. Germline V gene sequence: CDR1 GTSNPN, CDR2 SVGIG (reference sequence). V trimming: 3 bases; J trimming: 0 bases; junction bases outside the gene matches: 5. CDR3 nucleotide sequence: TGTGCCTGGAGGCGTGGCGGGAGCTCCTACAATGAGCAGTTCTTC. Its protein is CAWRRGGSSYNEQFF.

This chain links TRBV19 with TRBJ1-2; D may be TRBD1 (5 bases). CDR3 size: 12 residues. From germline, CDR1 is LNHDA and CDR2 SQIVND (reference sequence). The ends were cut back, 9 bases at V and 6 bases at J, with 14 bases in the middle. The CDR3 coding sequence is TGTGCCAGCCGATTAGGGGCGGATGGCTACACCTTC. Its protein is CASRLGADGYTF.

The gene calls are TRBV6-1 and TRBJ1-4; 7 nucleotides match TRBD1. There are 14 residues in the CDR3. V shed 4 bases and J 4 bases; nucleotides not matched to a gene: 3. The germline V gene encodes CDR1 MNHNS and CDR2 SASEGT. CDR3 sequence: CASSAGQLNEKLFF. CDR3 DNA sequence: TGTGCCAGCAGTGCGGGACAGCTTAATGAAAAACTGTTTTTT.